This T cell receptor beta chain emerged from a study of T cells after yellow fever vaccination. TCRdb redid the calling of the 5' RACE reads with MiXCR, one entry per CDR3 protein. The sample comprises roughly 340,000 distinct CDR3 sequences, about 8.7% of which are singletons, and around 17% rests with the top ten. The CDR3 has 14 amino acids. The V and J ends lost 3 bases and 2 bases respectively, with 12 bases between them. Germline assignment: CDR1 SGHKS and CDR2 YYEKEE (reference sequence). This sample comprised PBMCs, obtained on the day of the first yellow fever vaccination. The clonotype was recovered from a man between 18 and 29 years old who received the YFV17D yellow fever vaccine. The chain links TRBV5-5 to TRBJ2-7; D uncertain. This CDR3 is CASSYSLVAYEQYV. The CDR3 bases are TGTGCCAGCAGCTACAGCCTGGTCGCCTACGAGCAGTACGTC.